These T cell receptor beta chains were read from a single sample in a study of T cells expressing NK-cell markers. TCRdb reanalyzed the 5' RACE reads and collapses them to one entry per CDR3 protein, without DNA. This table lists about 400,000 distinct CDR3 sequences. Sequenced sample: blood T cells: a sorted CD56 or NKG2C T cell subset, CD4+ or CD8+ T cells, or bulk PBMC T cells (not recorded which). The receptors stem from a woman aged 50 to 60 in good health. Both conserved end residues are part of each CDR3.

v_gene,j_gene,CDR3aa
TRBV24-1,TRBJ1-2,CATRDRNYGYTF
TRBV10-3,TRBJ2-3,CAISAGVTSTDTQYF
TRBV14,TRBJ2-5,CASSQGALKETQYF
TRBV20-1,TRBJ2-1,CSAISGQGLGRWDEQFF
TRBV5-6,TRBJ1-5,CASSLMTGNQPQHF
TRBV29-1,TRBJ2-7,CSVSQGGEQYF
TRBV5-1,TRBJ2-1,CASSGLAGPNEQFF
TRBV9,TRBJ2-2,CASSAGLAGLVGELFF
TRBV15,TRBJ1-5,CATSRNTGPNQPQHF
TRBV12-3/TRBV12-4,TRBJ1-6,CASSFSQGGSPLHF
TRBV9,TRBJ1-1,CASTRRQNTEAFF
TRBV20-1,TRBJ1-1,CSASYRGSHTEAFF
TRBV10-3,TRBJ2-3,CAIRGGTGAWYF
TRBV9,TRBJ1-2,CASSVATRGHGYTF
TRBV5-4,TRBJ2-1,CASSLGMTGSNEQFF
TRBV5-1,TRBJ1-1,CASSLSGVAFF
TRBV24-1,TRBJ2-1,CATSAIDRGNVDEQFF
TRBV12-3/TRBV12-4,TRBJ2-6,CASRLKRGASSGANVLTF
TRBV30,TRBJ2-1,CAWSFGGGEQFF
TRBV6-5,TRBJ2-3,CASSYSGTLTDTQYF
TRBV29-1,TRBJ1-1,CSVGRDSVTEAFF
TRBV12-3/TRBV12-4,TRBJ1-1,CASSLVGDGTEAFF
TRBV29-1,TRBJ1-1,CSVEDPGQGTEAFF
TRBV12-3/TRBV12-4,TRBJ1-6,CASSLQGGNSPLHF